The clone carrying this T cell receptor beta chain was seen only a few times. These data belong to a study of patients and donors after allogeneic stem cell transplantation. The ends were cut back, 1 base at V and 6 bases at J, with 18 bases in the middle. Germline lookup yields CDR1 LGHNA and CDR2 YSLEER. CDR3 size: 16 residues. TCRdb recomputed calls from the RT-PCR reads with MiXCR, one row per CDR3 protein. The sample lists roughly 880,000 distinct CDR3 sequences; roughly 17% were seen once. Material for sequencing was blood, either unsorted or a sorted T cell fraction (not recorded which). The receptor's source is a human donor who was either an allogeneic HSCT recipient or a stem cell or donor lymphocyte infusion donor (not recorded which). It is not recorded whose cells these are; they may come from a transplant donor. The genes are TRBV4-3 and TRBJ1-2; D ambiguous. The CDR3 reads CASSQVGGVGRDGYTF. CDR3 in DNA: TGCGCCAGCAGCCAAGTAGGTGGTGTAGGCAGAGATGGCTACACCTTC.